These 21 T cell receptor beta chains originate from one sample sequenced in a study of T cells in localized non-small cell lung cancer. The data were produced by immunoSEQ multiplex PCR, yet TCRdb's version contains in-frame clones alone and is incomplete. This table has 1,600 or so clones, 36% appearing once. Sequenced here: lung tumor tissue, sampled before any cancer treatment. The receptors derive from a woman aged 35 to 75 with stage II lung adenocarcinoma.

This chain links TRBV6-8 with TRBJ2-7; D perhaps matches TRBD2 (5 bases). Per the germline V gene, CDR1 is MNHGY and CDR2 is SAAAGT. The length of the CDR3 is 12 residues. Trimming took 6 bases from V and 1 from J, leaving 7 bases between them. The CDR3 nucleotides are TGTGCCAGCAGCCGGGGATCCTACGAGCAGTACTTC. This sequence encodes CASSRGSYEQYF.

This clone was seen a handful of times. In nucleotides, the CDR3 is TGTGCCTGGAAGGAGGGCAGTCAGCCCCAGCATTTT. Protein: CAWKEGSQPQHF. The chain uses TRBV30 and TRBJ1-5; D is uncertain. Germline CDR1 is GTSNPN and CDR2 is SVGIG (reference sequence). This CDR3 has 12 amino acids. V was shortened by 4 bases and J by 6 bases, with 10 bases between the two germline ends.

V gene TRBV30 combines with J gene TRBJ1-1, with 8 nucleotides matching TRBD1. Germline CDR1 is GTSNPN and CDR2 is SVGIG (reference sequence). The CDR3 sequence is 13 residues long. Unmatched junction bases numbered 6, after V lost 8 bases and J lost 1 base. The CDR3 sequence: CARSGTGNTEAFF. CDR3 DNA sequence: TGTGCCCGGTCGGGGACAGGGAACACTGAAGCTTTCTTT. The whole variable domain, remainder taken from reference TRBV30 and TRBJ1-1, is SQTIHQWPATLVQPVGSPLSLECTVEGTSNPNLYWYRQAAGRGLQLLFYSVGIGQISSEVPQNLSASRPQDRQFILSSKKLLLSDSGFYLCARSGTGNTEAFFGQGTRLTVV.

This clone was seen only a few times. The chain couples TRBV6-8 to TRBJ1-2; TRBD1 might be the D (5 bases). This CDR3 has 16 residues. V was trimmed by 0 bases and J by 3 bases, leaving 14 bases between them. From germline, CDR1 is MNHGY and CDR2 SAAAGT. The CDR3 is CASSYSNIGDHYGYTF. The CDR3 nucleotides read TGTGCCAGCAGTTACTCGAATATCGGGGACCACTATGGCTACACCTTC.

V gene TRBV6-8 combines with J gene TRBJ1-5; tentative D call: TRBD1 (6 bases). V was shortened by 5 bases and J by 4 bases, with 9 bases between the two germline ends. Germline CDR1 reads MNHGY; CDR2 reads SAAAGT. The CDR3 covers 13 residues. The CDR3 DNA reads as TGTGCCAGCAGTCGACAGGTAAATCAGCCCCAGCATTTT. This gives the protein CASSRQVNQPQHF.

As regards this clone: One end of the junction is discordant with germline, which a read error may explain. The V and J genes are TRBV18 and TRBJ1-3; TRBD1 matches at 12 bases. From germline, CDR1 is KGHSH and CDR2 LQKENI. The CDR3 is 15 residues long. The CDR3 reads CASSQTPGQGASLVF. The CDR3, as DNA: TGTGCCAGCTCACAAACGCCGGGACAGGGGGCTTCACTAGTCTTT.

This clone was seen just once. V gene TRBV30 combines with J gene TRBJ1-2; 8 bases map to TRBD1. Trimming removed 4 bases from V and 3 bases from J; junction bases left unmatched: 10. Germline CDR1 GTSNPN, CDR2 SVGIG (reference sequence). The CDR3 covers 15 residues. The CDR3 protein is CAWTPRDRQYYGYTF. DNA for the CDR3: TGTGCCTGGACCCCCCGGGACAGGCAGTACTATGGCTACACCTTC.

The V gene is TRBV19, the J gene TRBJ2-2; D remains unclear. This CDR3 is built from 17 residues. Trimming took off 3 bases at V and 4 bases at J, with 18 bases between the two ends. Per the germline V gene, CDR1 is LNHDA and CDR2 is SQIVND (reference sequence). The CDR3 coding sequence is TGTGCCAGTAGTATCCCTAATCCGGCTTTAGGCACCGGGGAGCTGTTTTTT. Translated, it gives CASSIPNPALGTGELFF.

This clone was counted between two and nine times. At one boundary the junction diverges from the germline segment, which might be a read error. J is TRBJ1-1 and V is TRBV30, with 10 nucleotides matching TRBD1. The CDR3 consists of 14 residues. From germline, CDR1 is GTSNPN and CDR2 SVGIG (reference sequence). CDR3 amino acids: CAWSQDRGNNEAFF. The CDR3 DNA sequence: TGTGCCTGGAGTCAGGACAGGGGGAACAATGAAGCTTTCTTT.

This chain connects TRBV19 to TRBJ1-4; the match to TRBD1 covers 8 bases. Germline CDR1 LNHDA, CDR2 SQIVND (reference sequence). Trimming removed 5 bases from V and 2 bases from J; junction bases left unmatched: 7. The CDR3 spans 16 residues. The CDR3 sequence: CASSPPDRGTNEKLFF. The CDR3 nucleotides read TGTGCCAGTAGTCCACCCGACAGGGGCACTAATGAAAAACTGTTTTTT.

The V and J genes are TRBV28 and TRBJ2-7, with a possible D match to TRBD2 (6 bases). Trimming took off 10 bases at V and 6 bases at J, with 16 bases between the two ends. The CDR3 is made up of 12 amino acids. Germline V gene sequence: CDR1 MDHEN, CDR2 SYDVKM. The CDR3 spells CATLGGRGEQYF. For the CDR3, the DNA is TGTGCCACCCTGGGGGGACGGGGCGAGCAGTACTTC.

The rearrangement links TRBV29-1 to TRBJ1-1; possible D gene TRBD1, 5 bases. The CDR3 covers 12 residues. CDR1 SQVTM and CDR2 ANQGSEA come from the germline V gene. V lost 3 bases and J 5 bases, leaving 10 bases between the germline ends. CDR3 bases: TGCAGCGTTGACCCCAGGGTTACTGAAGCTTTCTTT. The encoded protein is CSVDPRVTEAFF.

V and J are TRBV6-8 and TRBJ2-2; 11 bases are shared with TRBD1. With V trimmed by 5 bases and J by 4 bases, 9 bases remained unmatched. Germline-derived CDR1 and CDR2 are MNHGY and SAAAGT. The CDR3 spans 17 residues. CDR3 sequence (DNA): TGTGCCAGCAGTCCCAACTCGGACAGGGGGCTCACCGGGGAGCTGTTTTTT. This encodes CASSPNSDRGLTGELFF.

This clone turned up a few times. The CDR3 reads CASSSARDTQYF. CDR3 DNA: TGTGCCAGCAGTTCCGCAAGAGATACGCAGTATTTT. This chain connects TRBV28 to TRBJ2-3, with D unresolved. The ends were cut back, 4 bases at V and 5 bases at J, with 7 bases in the middle. The CDR3 spans 12 residues. The V gene's germline CDR1 is MDHEN and CDR2 SYDVKM.

This clone was observed once. This chain connects TRBV25-1 to TRBJ2-5; D call uncertain. This CDR3 comprises 12 residues. The germline V gene has CDR1 MGHDK and CDR2 SYGVNS. V was trimmed by 0 bases and J by 4 bases, leaving 3 bases between them. The CDR3 nucleotides read TGTGCCAGCAGTGAATATAGAGAGACCCAGTACTTC. Translation gives CASSEYRETQYF.

CDR3 amino acids: CASSTRDRDTTQYF. Written as DNA, the CDR3 is TGTGCCAGTAGTACCCGGGACAGGGACACGACGCAGTACTTC. This sequence joins TRBV19 and TRBJ2-7, with TRBD1 identical over 9 bases. The trim removed 4 bases at V and 9 bases at J, leaving 10 bases unmatched. This CDR3 is built from 14 residues. CDR1 LNHDA and CDR2 SQIVND come from the germline V gene (reference sequence).

The V gene is TRBV9, the J gene TRBJ2-3, with 11 bases fitting TRBD2. Germline V gene data show CDR1 as SGDLS and CDR2 as YYNGEE. The CDR3 sequence is 16 residues long. Losses at the gene ends were 5 bases for V and 2 bases for J; bases not matched to a gene: 7. The CDR3 spells CASSWASGGNTDTQYF. The DNA of the CDR3 is TGTGCCAGCAGTTGGGCTAGCGGGGGGAACACAGATACGCAGTATTTT.

J is TRBJ1-5 and V is TRBV28; D unresolved. V dropped 1 base and J dropped 5 bases, with 3 bases sitting between them. The CDR3 is 12 residues long. CDR1 is MDHEN, CDR2 SYDVKM, per germline. As DNA, the CDR3 is TGTGCCAGCAGTTTATCGTATCAGCCCCAGCATTTT. It specifies CASSLSYQPQHF.

This clone has more than one count but fewer than ten. The DNA is omitted, as the CDR3 cannot be located on it reliably, and the CDR3 follows TCRdb's listing. The rearrangement uses TRBV6-8 and TRBJ1-2; the table's D call TRBD1 went unverified against the DNA. CDR1 MNHGY and CDR2 SAAAGT come from the germline V gene. The CDR3 length equals 13 residues, ends included. The chain's CDR3 is CASSSFSWGQGTF.

CDR3 in amino acids: CASMVTGSDTQYF. CDR3 in DNA: TGTGCCAGTATGGTGACAGGGTCAGATACGCAGTATTTT. The chain employs TRBV19 and TRBJ2-3; 7 positions agree with TRBD1. Germline V gene sequence: CDR1 LNHDA, CDR2 SQIVND (reference sequence). The V gene end was trimmed by 7 bases and the J gene end by 4 bases; junction bases not matched to a gene: 5. CDR3 length equals 13 residues. Based on the CDR3 plus reference TRBV19 and TRBJ2-3, the full variable domain is DGGITQSPKYLFRKEGQNVTLSCEQNLNHDAMYWYRQDPGQGLRLIYYSQIVNDFQKGDIAEGYSVSREKKESFPLTVTSAQKNPTAFYLCASMVTGSDTQYFGPGTRLTVL.

This clone was picked up a small number of times. The chain recombines TRBV11-3 with TRBJ2-7, with D perhaps matching TRBD1 or TRBD2 (5 bases each). V was clipped by 4 bases and J by 6 bases, with 16 bases between them. Looked up from germline, CDR1 is SGHNT and CDR2 is YENEEA. CDR3 size: 14 residues. CDR3 bases: TGTGCCAGCAGCTCCTACCGGGACCACGGCGAGCAGTACTTC. It translates to CASSSYRDHGEQYF.